Only a few counts were recorded for the clone carrying this TCR beta chain. From germline, CDR1 is ENHRY and CDR2 SYGVKD. V dropped 5 bases and J dropped 4 bases, with 9 bases sitting between them. CDR3 size: 13 residues. This sample stems from a study of beta chain features in type 1 diabetes. Every bit of the isolated RNA underwent reverse transcription, so sequencing read expressed TCRB transcripts. The assay was immunoSEQ multiplex PCR, and TCRdb's table has in-frame clones only and misses some. The table shows over 700,000 clones, with about a sixth occurring only once. The source of this sequence is a woman aged 18-29 years in good health. J is TRBJ1-5 and V is TRBV10-3, with D possibly matching TRBD1 (5 bases). The source material was naive CD4+ T cells from blood. The CDR3 bases are TGTGCCATCAGTTGGGACCGGAATCAGCCCCAGCATTTT. Its protein product is CAISWDRNQPQHF.